This T cell receptor (beta chain) was obtained from a study of CD8 T cells in Susac syndrome. Findings of the study overall: The study conceded that relatively few individuals underwent its TCR sequencing and HLA analysis.

Turning to this clonotype: As yet, its antigen is unknown.

From germline, CDR1 is LGHNA and CDR2 YSLEER. V shed 0 bases and J 2 bases; nucleotides not matched to a gene: 1. This CDR3 is built from 14 residues. RNA was extracted with the RNeasy kit, and a quantity of about 0.45 to 1 ug was reverse transcribed using random hexamers. TCRdb used MiXCR to reprocess the immunoSEQ multiplex PCR reads, holding one entry per CDR3 protein. Of about 64,000 distinct CDR3 sequences in the sample, approximately 93% were seen once. The authors carried out high-throughput sequencing of TCR beta. They applied it to CD8+ and CD4+ T cells obtained from blood. Negative isolation was applied to CD8+ and CD4+ T cells, and FACS enrichment was applied to TEMRA cells.

The chain uses TRBV4-3 and TRBJ2-7; 7 positions match TRBD2. The sample taken for sequencing was CD8+ T cells from PBMCs. This sequence was found in a human donor with multiple sclerosis. Here the CDR3 DNA reads TGCGCCAGCAGCCAAGATCGGGGGGCCTACGAGCAGTACTTC. It yields the protein CASSQDRGAYEQYF.